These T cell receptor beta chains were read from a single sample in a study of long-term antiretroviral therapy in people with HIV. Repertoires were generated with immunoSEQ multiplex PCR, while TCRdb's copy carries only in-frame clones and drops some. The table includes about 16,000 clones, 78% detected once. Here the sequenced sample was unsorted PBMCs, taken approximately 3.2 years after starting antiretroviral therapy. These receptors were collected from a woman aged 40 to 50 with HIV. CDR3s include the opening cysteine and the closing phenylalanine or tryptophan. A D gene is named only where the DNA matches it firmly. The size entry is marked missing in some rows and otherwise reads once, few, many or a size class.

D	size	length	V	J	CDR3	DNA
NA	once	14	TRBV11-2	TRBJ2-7	CASSLGTGGLEQYF	TGTGCCAGCAGCTTAGGTACCGGCGGGCTCGAGCAGTACTTC
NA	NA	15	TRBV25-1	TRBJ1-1	CASSGPQGRPTEAFF	TGTGCCAGCAGTGGACCCCAGGGGCGCCCCACTGAAGCTTTCTTT
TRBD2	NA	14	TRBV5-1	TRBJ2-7	CASRRTGTTYEQYF	TGCGCCAGCAGAAGAACCGGGACTACCTACGAGCAGTACTTC
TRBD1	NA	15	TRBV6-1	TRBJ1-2	CASSAEDRFTYGYTF	TGTGCCAGCAGTGCAGAGGACAGGTTTACCTATGGCTACACCTTC
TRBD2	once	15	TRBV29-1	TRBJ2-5	CSVDPQRGRGETQYF	TGCAGCGTTGATCCGCAGCGGGGGAGAGGAGAGACCCAGTACTTC
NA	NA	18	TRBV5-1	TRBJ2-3	CASSLASRGVRGTDTQYF	TGCGCCAGCAGCTTGGCCTCTAGAGGGGTGAGGGGCACAGATACGCAGTATTTT
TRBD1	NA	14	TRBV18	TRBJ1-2	CASSPDRGSYGYTF	TGTGCCAGCTCACCCGACAGGGGGAGCTATGGCTACACCTTC
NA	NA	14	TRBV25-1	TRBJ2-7	CASSEGGPRYEQYF	TGTGCCAGCAGTGAAGGGGGCCCGAGGTACGAGCAGTACTTC
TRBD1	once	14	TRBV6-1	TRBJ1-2	CASRSGQGNYGYTF	TGTGCCAGCAGGAGCGGACAGGGTAACTATGGCTACACCTTC
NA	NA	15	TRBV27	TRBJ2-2	CASRSPGRNTGELFF	TGTGCCAGCAGGAGCCCGGGACGGAACACCGGGGAGCTGTTTTTT
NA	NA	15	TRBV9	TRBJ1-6	CASRADDSWPSPLHF	TGTGCCAGCCGCGCGGACGACAGTTGGCCCTCACCCCTCCACTTT
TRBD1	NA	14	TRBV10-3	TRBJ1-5	CAISARQGAQPQHF	TGTGCCATCAGTGCCAGACAGGGGGCTCAGCCCCAGCATTTT
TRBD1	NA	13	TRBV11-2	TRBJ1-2	CASSPGGGYGYTF	TGTGCCAGCAGTCCAGGGGGAGGCTATGGCTACACCTTC
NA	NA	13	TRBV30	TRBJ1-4	CAWSVLPDEKLFF	TGTGCCTGGAGTGTATTGCCTGACGAAAAACTGTTTTTT
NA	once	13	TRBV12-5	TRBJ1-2	CASGPVPPYGYTF	TGTGCTAGTGGCCCAGTTCCACCCTATGGCTACACCTTC
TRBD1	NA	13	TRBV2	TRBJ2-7	CASMGQGVGEQYF	TGTGCCAGCATGGGACAGGGGGTAGGAGAGCAGTACTTC
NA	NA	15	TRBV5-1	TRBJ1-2	CASSLEEGRIYGYTF	TGCGCCAGCAGCTTGGAGGAGGGGCGCATCTATGGCTACACCTTC
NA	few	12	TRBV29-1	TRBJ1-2	CSVVGEPYGYTF	TGCAGCGTTGTGGGGGAGCCCTATGGCTACACCTTC
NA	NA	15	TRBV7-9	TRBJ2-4	CASSQGGGWENIQYF	TGTGCCAGCAGCCAAGGAGGGGGATGGGAGAACATTCAGTACTTC
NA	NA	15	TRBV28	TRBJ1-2	CASSYSNRDLYGYTF	TGTGCCAGCAGTTACAGTAACAGGGACCTCTATGGCTACACCTTC
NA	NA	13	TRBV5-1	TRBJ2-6	CASSAAGANVLTF	TGCGCCAGCAGTGCAGCTGGGGCCAACGTCCTGACTTTC
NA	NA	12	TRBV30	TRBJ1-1	CGAGTMGTEAFF	TGTGGGGCCGGGACCATGGGCACTGAAGCTTTCTTT
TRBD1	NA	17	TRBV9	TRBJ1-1	CASSAVQGALFATEAFF	TGTGCCAGCAGCGCCGTACAGGGGGCCTTGTTTGCCACTGAAGCTTTCTTT
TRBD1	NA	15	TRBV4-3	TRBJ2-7	CASSQGQGPTYEQYF	TGCGCCAGCAGCCAAGGACAGGGGCCCACTTACGAGCAGTACTTC
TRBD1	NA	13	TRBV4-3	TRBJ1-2	CASSQDRGDGYTF	TGCGCCAGCAGCCAAGACAGGGGGGATGGCTACACCTTC
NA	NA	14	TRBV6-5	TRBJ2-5	CATIDPGWQETQYF	TGTGCCACCATTGACCCAGGGTGGCAAGAGACCCAGTACTTC
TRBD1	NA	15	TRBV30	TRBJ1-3	CAWSVGQAFGNTIYF	TGTGCCTGGAGTGTCGGACAGGCTTTTGGAAACACCATATATTTT
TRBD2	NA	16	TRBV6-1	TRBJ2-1	CASSDRGLADYNEQFF	TGTGCCAGCAGTGATAGGGGACTAGCGGATTACAATGAGCAGTTCTTC
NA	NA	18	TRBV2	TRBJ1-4	CASSSSLGQSATNEKLFF	TGTGCCAGCAGTTCTTCCCTAGGACAGTCTGCAACTAATGAAAAACTGTTTTTT
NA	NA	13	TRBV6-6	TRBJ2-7	CASSNGQGYEQYF	TGTGCCAGCAGTAACGGGCAGGGGTACGAGCAGTACTTC
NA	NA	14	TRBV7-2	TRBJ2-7	CASSLAVGSYEQYF	TGTGCCAGCAGCTTAGCGGTCGGCTCCTACGAGCAGTACTTC
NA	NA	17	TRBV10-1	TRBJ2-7	CASSDTAGQPCSYEQYF	TGCGCCAGCAGTGATACTGCGGGACAGCCTTGCTCCTACGAGCAGTACTTC
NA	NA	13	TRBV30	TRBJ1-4	CACDLLTNEKLFF	TGTGCCTGCGATCTTCTTACTAATGAAAAACTGTTTTTT
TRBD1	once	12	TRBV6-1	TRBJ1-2	CASSEWQGAITF	TGTGCCAGCAGTGAATGGCAGGGGGCCATCACCTTC
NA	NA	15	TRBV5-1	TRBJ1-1	CASSLVTGSHTEAFF	TGCGCCAGCAGCTTGGTCACAGGGTCCCACACTGAAGCTTTCTTT
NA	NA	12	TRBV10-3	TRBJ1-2	CAISESEAGYTF	TGTGCCATCAGTGAGTCTGAGGCTGGCTACACCTTC
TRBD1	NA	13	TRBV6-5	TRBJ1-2	CASRGQDPYGYTF	TGTGCCAGCAGGGGACAGGACCCCTATGGCTACACCTTC
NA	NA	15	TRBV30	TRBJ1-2	CAWGSQGSANYGYTF	TGTGCCTGGGGTTCACAGGGCTCAGCTAACTATGGCTACACCTTC
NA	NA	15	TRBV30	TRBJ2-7	CAWSPALGGSYEQYF	TGTGCCTGGAGTCCAGCCTTGGGGGGCTCCTACGAGCAGTACTTC
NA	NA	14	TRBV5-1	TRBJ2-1	CASNHRGIRDEQFF	TGCGCCAGCAACCATCGGGGGATTCGGGATGAGCAGTTCTTC
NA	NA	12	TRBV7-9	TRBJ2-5	CASTPGQETQYF	TGTGCCAGCACCCCGGGGCAAGAGACCCAGTACTTC
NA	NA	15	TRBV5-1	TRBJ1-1	CASSLVSELNTEAFF	TGCGCCAGCAGCTTGGTTTCGGAATTGAACACTGAAGCTTTCTTT
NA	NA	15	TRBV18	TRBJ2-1	CASSGGPSSYNEQFF	TGTGCCAGCTCGGGGGGACCGAGCTCCTACAATGAGCAGTTCTTC
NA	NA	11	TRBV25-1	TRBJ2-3	CASSTSWGQYF	TGTGCCAGCAGTACTTCCTGGGGGCAGTATTTT
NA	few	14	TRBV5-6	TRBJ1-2	CASSLGALGKGYTF	TGTGCCAGCAGCTTGGGGGCCCTGGGGAAAGGCTACACCTTC
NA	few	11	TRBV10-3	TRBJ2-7	CAISENHEQYF	TGTGCCATCAGTGAGAACCACGAGCAGTACTTC
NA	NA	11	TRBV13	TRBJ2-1	CASSISNEQFF	TGTGCCAGCAGCATTAGCAATGAGCAGTTCTTC
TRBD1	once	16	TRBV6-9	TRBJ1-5	CASSYGTGQHNQPQHF	TGTGCCAGCAGTTATGGGACGGGACAGCACAATCAGCCCCAGCATTTT
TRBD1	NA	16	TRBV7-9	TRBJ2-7	CASSFSVGTGTYEQYF	TGTGCCAGCAGCTTTAGCGTCGGGACAGGGACTTACGAGCAGTACTTC
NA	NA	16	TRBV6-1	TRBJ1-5	CASSEVGGLSNQPQHF	TGTGCCAGCAGTGAAGTTGGGGGGCTTAGCAATCAGCCCCAGCATTTT
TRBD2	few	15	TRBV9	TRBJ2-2	CASSLSGGGTGELFF	TGTGCCAGCAGCCTTAGCGGGGGGGGCACCGGGGAGCTGTTTTTT